The 20 T cell receptor beta chains given below trace back to one sample, sequenced in a study of blood T cells in healthy people across ages. Using a J-beta primer mix together with a sample-barcoded 5' primer, a second PCR was run for roughly 6 to 12 cycles. TCRdb re-called the 5' RACE reads with MiXCR, one entry per CDR3 protein. The top ten hold roughly 13% of the sample, which has roughly 680,000 distinct CDR3 sequences, about 50% seen once. Sequencing was carried out using blood. The origin of the receptors is an elderly woman in good health.

There are many counts of this clonotype. The chain recombines TRBV10-2 with TRBJ2-7, with 8 bases identical to TRBD1. The CDR3 extends over 14 amino acids. V lost 4 bases and J lost 4; bases outside the gene matches: 6. The V gene's germline CDR1 is WSHSY and CDR2 SAAADI. The CDR3 DNA reads as TGCGCCAGCAGTGGACAGGGGTTTAGTTACGAGCAGTACTTC. It codes for CASSGQGFSYEQYF.

This clonotype was picked up a small number of times. A clone one base away is much larger, so this may be a read error. The chain employs TRBV2 and TRBJ2-7; a weak D match, TRBD2 (6 bases). This CDR3 region has 14 residues. In germline, CDR1 is SNHLY, CDR2 FYNNEI. V was shortened by 7 bases and J by 7 bases, with 20 bases between the two germline ends. The DNA for the CDR3 is TGTGCCAGCACTAAGTCTAGCGCTATCAATGAGCAGTACTTC. Protein product: CASTKSSAINEQYF.

In the case of this clonotype: It may be a read error: a sequence one base away is much more abundant. The V call is TRBV7-3, the J call TRBJ2-3; weak D call: TRBD1 (5 bases). CDR1 is SGHTA and CDR2 is FQGTGA in the germline V gene. The CDR3 contains 16 residues. CDR3 nucleotides: TGTGCCAACAGCTTATGGTCCACAGGATACACAGATACGCAGTATTTT. Translation gives CANSLWSTGYTDTQYF.

This clonotype was recorded a few times. This sequence joins TRBV13 and TRBJ2-2; D uncertain. The V gene's germline CDR1 is PRHDT and CDR2 FYEKMQ (reference sequence). This CDR3 is built from 14 residues. The V and J ends lost 1 base and 1 base respectively, with 4 bases between them. CDR3 coding DNA: TGTGCCAGCAGCTTAGAAAGGAACACCGGGGAGCTGTTTTTT. Its protein product is CASSLERNTGELFF. The full variable domain, with the rest looked up from reference TRBV13 and TRBJ2-2, is AAGVIQSPRHLIKEKRETATLKCYPIPRHDTVYWYQQGPGQDPQFLISFYEKMQSDKGSIPDRFSAQQFSDYHSELNMSSLELGDSALYFCASSLERNTGELFFGEGSRLTVL.

This clonotype was seen ten or more times. This chain uses TRBV12-3 or TRBV12-4 with TRBJ2-7; D is uncertain. V was cut by 8 bases and J by 0 bases, with 14 bases left in between. The CDR3 consists of 14 residues. In DNA, the CDR3 is TGTGCCAGCGGTGCACTAAAGAGCTCCTACGAGCAGTACTTC. Translation: CASGALKSSYEQYF.

The chain joins TRBV7-2 to TRBJ1-1; unclear D gene. This CDR3 spans 14 amino acids. V was pared by 1 base and J by 6 bases, with 12 bases between. In germline, CDR1 is SGHTA, CDR2 FQGNSA. The CDR3 protein is CASSLEGSLAEAFF. The CDR3 nucleotides are TGTGCCAGCAGCTTAGAGGGTTCGCTCGCTGAAGCTTTCTTT. Using reference TRBV7-2 and TRBJ1-1 for the parts outside the CDR3, the full variable domain is GAGVSQSPSNKVTEKGKDVELRCDPISGHTALYWYRQSLGQGLEFLIYFQGNSAPDKSGLPSDRFSAERTGGSVSTLTIQRTQQEDSAVYLCASSLEGSLAEAFFGQGTRLTVV.

This clonotype was picked up many times. CDR3: CASSSRGSQGADTQYF. The CDR3 nucleotides read TGCGCCAGCAGCTCAAGGGGGTCGCAGGGGGCAGATACGCAGTATTTT. The rearrangement links TRBV5-1 to TRBJ2-3; 7 positions agree with TRBD1. The V gene's germline CDR1 is SGHRS and CDR2 YFSETQ. This CDR3 contains 16 residues. Germline trimming cut 3 bases from V and 4 bases from J; bases unmatched to any gene: 11.

The genes are TRBV6-1 and TRBJ2-7, with D possibly TRBD2 on 5 matching bases. This CDR3 contains 14 residues. Trimming removed 8 bases at V and 2 bases at J, with 16 bases between. Germline assignment: CDR1 MNHNS and CDR2 SASEGT. The CDR3 region is CASGRTDSAYEQYF. CDR3 in DNA: TGTGCCAGCGGCCGCACGGACTCAGCCTACGAGCAGTACTTC.

The rearrangement joins TRBV4-2 to TRBJ2-2; no clear D gene. V was trimmed by 4 bases and J by 0 bases, leaving 12 bases between them. From germline, CDR1 is LGHNA and CDR2 YNFKEQ. The CDR3 covers 16 residues. The CDR3 loop is CASSPRSETNTGELFF. The DNA for the CDR3 is TGTGCCAGCAGCCCGCGCTCGGAAACGAACACCGGGGAGCTGTTTTTT.

The J gene is TRBJ2-1, the V gene TRBV27; no definite D call. The CDR3 has 13 amino acids. CDR1 MNHEY and CDR2 SMNVEV come from the germline V gene (reference sequence). V lost 3 bases, J lost 3 bases, and 6 bases lay in between. This chain's CDR3 is CASSLLHYNEQFF. In DNA form, the CDR3 reads TGTGCCAGCAGTTTGCTCCACTACAATGAGCAGTTCTTC.

The J gene is TRBJ2-7, the V gene TRBV29-1; 9 bases align to TRBD1. V lost 7 bases, J lost 3 bases, and 10 bases stayed unmatched. The V gene's germline CDR1 is SQVTM and CDR2 ANQGSEA. The CDR3 is 14 residues long. The CDR3 DNA is TGCAGCGGGACCGGGACAGGGAAGGGCTACGAGCAGTACTTC. This codes for CSGTGTGKGYEQYF.

A remark on this clonotype: Possible read error: a much larger clone is one base away. The V gene is TRBV24-1, the J gene TRBJ2-3, with D maybe TRBD2 (5 bases). Trimming shortened V by 9 bases and J by 4 bases, and 13 bases separated the two germline ends. The V gene's germline CDR1 is KGHDR and CDR2 SFDVKD. The CDR3 totals 13 residues. The CDR3: CATGGAAADTQYF. Here the CDR3 DNA reads TGTGCCACCGGAGGAGCGGCCGCAGATACGCAGTATTTT.

The V call is TRBV7-9, the J call TRBJ2-1; D is perhaps TRBD2 (6 bases). TRBJ2-7 explains the end of the DNA better; the J call may be wrong. The germline V gene encodes CDR1 SEHNR and CDR2 FQNEAQ (reference sequence). The CDR3 is 14 amino acids. CDR3 protein: CASLGGLTYNEQYF. The CDR3 nucleotides are TGTGCCAGCCTCGGGGGACTGACTTACAATGAGCAGTACTTC.

The rearrangement joins TRBV25-1 to TRBJ2-3; no definite D call. This CDR3 has 11 residues. Deletions cut 4 bases from V and 7 bases from J, with 6 bases between. From germline, CDR1 is MGHDK and CDR2 SYGVNS. CDR3 coding DNA: TGTGCCAGCAGTGTCCAAAATACGCAGTATTTT. Protein product: CASSVQNTQYF.

CDR3 in DNA: TGTGCCAGCAGCCAAGAGATGACAGCCGGCTCCTATGGCTACACCTTC. It codes for CASSQEMTAGSYGYTF. The J gene is TRBJ1-2, the V gene TRBV4-2, with a weak D call TRBD1 (5 bases). Between the trimmed V and J ends, which lost 0 bases and 4 bases, there was a span of 15 bases. Germline V CDR1 and CDR2: LGHNA, YNFKEQ. This CDR3 contains 16 residues.

The genes are TRBV27 and TRBJ2-5; unclear D gene. The length of the CDR3 is 11 residues. V lost 6 bases and J 11 bases, leaving 13 bases between the germline ends. Germline CDR1 reads MNHEY; CDR2 reads SMNVEV (reference sequence). Here the CDR3 reads CASRWGGEQYF. CDR3 nucleotide sequence: TGTGCCAGCAGATGGGGTGGAGAGCAGTACTTC.

This clonotype was detected once. V gene TRBV10-3 combines with J gene TRBJ2-1; 15 nucleotides line up with TRBD2. V gave up 6 bases and J gave up 6 bases; unmatched junction bases: 3. The CDR3 is 15 amino acids. Germline V lookup: CDR1 ENHRY, CDR2 SYGVKD. CDR3 in DNA: TGTGCCATCAGCGCGGGACTAGCGGGAGGCAATGAGCAGTTCTTC. This codes for CAISAGLAGGNEQFF.

Details on this clonotype: A read error may explain this, as a much larger clone is one base away. The chain employs TRBV7-8 and TRBJ2-5; 8 nucleotides line up with TRBD2. CDR3 length: 18 amino acids. From germline, CDR1 is SGHVS and CDR2 FQNEAQ. The ends lost 5 bases at V and 1 base at J; junction bases unmatched: 15. CDR3: CASSQRLTGGRIQETQYF. As DNA, the CDR3 is TGTGCCAGCAGCCAGAGACTAACGGGAGGGAGGATCCAAGAGACCCAGTACTTC. Using reference TRBV7-8 and TRBJ2-5 for the parts outside the CDR3, the full variable domain is GAGVSQSPRYKVAKRGQDVALRCDPISGHVSLFWYQQALGQGPEFLTYFQNEAQLDKSGLPSDRFFAERPEGSVSTLKIQRTQQEDSAVYLCASSQRLTGGRIQETQYFGPGTRLLVL.

To note about this clonotype: A clone one base away is much larger, so this may be a read error. The V gene is TRBV7-2, the J gene TRBJ2-7, with D possibly being TRBD2 (5 bases). The CDR3 spans 16 residues. Between the trimmed V and J ends, which lost 3 bases and 0 bases, there was a span of 15 bases. Germline lookup yields CDR1 SGHTA and CDR2 FQGNSA. The CDR3 nucleotides read TGTGCCAGCAGCTTTAATTTACGAGCGGACTCCTACGAGCAGTACTTC. It codes for CASSFNLRADSYEQYF.

With respect to this clonotype: A much more abundant neighbour one base away suggests this may be a read error. V and J are TRBV28 and TRBJ2-5; no clear D gene. CDR1 is MDHEN, CDR2 SYDVKM, per germline. The CDR3 runs to 15 residues. Here the CDR3 reads CANSTKDGKQETQYF. In DNA, the CDR3 is TGTGCCAACAGTACCAAGGACGGAAAACAAGAGACCCAGTACTTC. Variable domain in full (rest from reference TRBV28 and TRBJ2-5): DVKVTQSSRYLVKRTGEKVFLECVQDMDHENMFWYRQDPGLGLRLIYFSYDVKMKEKGDIPEGYSVSREKKERFSLILESASTNQTSMYLCANSTKDGKQETQYFGPGTRLLVL.